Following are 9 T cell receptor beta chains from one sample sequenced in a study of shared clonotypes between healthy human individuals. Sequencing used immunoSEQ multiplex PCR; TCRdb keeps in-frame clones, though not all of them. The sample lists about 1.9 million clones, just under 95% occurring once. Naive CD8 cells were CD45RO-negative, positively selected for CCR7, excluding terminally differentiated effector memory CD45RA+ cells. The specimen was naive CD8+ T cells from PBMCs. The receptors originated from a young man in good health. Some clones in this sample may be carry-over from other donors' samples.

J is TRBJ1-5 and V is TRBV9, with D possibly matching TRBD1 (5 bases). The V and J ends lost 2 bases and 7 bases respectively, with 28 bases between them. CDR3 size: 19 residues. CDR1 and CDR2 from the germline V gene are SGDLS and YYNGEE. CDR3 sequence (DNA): TGTGCCAGCAGCGTGGGGGAGGGGAGGGTACCCCTTTCCGAACAGCCCCAGCATTTT. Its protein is CASSVGEGRVPLSEQPQHF.

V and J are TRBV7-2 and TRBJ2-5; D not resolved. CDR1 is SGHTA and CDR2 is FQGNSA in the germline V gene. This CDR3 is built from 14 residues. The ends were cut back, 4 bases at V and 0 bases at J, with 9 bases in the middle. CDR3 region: CASSYRNYQETQYF. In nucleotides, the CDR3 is TGTGCCAGCAGCTACCGGAATTACCAAGAGACCCAGTACTTC.

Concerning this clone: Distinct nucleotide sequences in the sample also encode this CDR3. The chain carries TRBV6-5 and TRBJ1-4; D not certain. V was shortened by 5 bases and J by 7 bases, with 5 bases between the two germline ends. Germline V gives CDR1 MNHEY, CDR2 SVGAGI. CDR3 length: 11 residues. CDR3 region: CASSEGEKLFF. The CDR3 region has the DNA TGTGCCAGCAGTGAGGGTGAAAAACTGTTTTTT.

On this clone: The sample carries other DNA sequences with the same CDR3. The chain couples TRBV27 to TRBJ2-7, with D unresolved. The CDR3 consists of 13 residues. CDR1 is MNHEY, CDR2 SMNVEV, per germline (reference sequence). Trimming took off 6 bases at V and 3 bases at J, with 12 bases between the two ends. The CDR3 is CASSPGRSYEQYF. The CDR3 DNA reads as TGTGCCAGCAGCCCAGGACGGAGCTACGAGCAGTACTTC.

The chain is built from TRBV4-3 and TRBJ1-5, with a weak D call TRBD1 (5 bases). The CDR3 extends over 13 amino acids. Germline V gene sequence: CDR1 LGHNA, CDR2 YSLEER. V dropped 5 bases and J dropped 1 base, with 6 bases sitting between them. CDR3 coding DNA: TGCGCCAGCAGCAGGGGCAGCAATCAGCCCCAGCATTTT. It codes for CASSRGSNQPQHF.

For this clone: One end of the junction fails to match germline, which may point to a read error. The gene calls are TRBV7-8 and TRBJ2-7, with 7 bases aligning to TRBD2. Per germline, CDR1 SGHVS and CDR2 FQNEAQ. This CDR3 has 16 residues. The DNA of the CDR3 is TGTGCCAGCAGCCTGAATAGCGCCCTCACTAGCGCCCGGGGACACTTC. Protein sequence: CASSLNSALTSARGHF.

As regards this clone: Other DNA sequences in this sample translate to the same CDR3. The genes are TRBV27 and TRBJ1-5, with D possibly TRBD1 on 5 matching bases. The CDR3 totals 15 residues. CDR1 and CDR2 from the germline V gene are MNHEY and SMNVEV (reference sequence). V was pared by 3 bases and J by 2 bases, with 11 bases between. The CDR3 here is CASSLGGFGNQPQHF. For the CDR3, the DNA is TGTGCCAGCAGTTTGGGGGGGTTCGGCAATCAGCCCCAGCATTTT.

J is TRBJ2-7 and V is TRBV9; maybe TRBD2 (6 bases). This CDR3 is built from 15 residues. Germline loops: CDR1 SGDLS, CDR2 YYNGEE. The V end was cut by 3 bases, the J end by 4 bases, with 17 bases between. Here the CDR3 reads CASSGGPGASYEQYF. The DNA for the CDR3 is TGTGCCAGCAGCGGGGGCCCGGGAGCCTCATACGAGCAGTACTTC.

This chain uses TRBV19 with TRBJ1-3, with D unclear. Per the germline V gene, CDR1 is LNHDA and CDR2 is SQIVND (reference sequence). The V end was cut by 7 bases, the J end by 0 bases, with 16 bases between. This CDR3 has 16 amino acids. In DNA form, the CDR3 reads TGTGCCAGTACCCCGGGCCCAATCACCTCTGGAAACACCATATATTTT. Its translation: CASTPGPITSGNTIYF.